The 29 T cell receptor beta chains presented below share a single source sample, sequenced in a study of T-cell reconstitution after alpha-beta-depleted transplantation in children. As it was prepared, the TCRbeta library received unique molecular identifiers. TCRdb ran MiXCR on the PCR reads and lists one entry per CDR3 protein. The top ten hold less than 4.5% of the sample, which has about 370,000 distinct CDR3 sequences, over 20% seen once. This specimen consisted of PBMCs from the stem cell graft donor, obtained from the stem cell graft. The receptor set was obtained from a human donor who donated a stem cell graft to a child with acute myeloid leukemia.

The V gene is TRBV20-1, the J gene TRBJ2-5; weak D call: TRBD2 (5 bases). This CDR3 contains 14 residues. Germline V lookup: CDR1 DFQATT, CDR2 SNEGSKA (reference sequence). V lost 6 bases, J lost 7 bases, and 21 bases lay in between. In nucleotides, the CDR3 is TGCAGTGCGACAACCGGGGTCAACTTGGGGACCCAGTACTTC. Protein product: CSATTGVNLGTQYF.

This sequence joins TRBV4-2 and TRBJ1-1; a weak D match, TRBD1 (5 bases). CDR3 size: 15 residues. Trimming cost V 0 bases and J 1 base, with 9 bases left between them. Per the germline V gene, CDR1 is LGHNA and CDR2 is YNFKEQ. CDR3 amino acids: CASSQDSGRNTEAFF. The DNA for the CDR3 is TGTGCCAGCAGCCAAGATTCAGGGAGGAACACTGAAGCTTTCTTT.

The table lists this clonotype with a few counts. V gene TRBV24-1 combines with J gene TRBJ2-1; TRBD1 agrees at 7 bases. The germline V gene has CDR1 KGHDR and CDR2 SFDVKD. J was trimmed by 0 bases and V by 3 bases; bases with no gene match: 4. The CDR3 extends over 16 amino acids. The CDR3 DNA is TGTGCCACCAGTGATGTACAGGGGAGCTCCTACAATGAGCAGTTCTTC. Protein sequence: CATSDVQGSSYNEQFF.

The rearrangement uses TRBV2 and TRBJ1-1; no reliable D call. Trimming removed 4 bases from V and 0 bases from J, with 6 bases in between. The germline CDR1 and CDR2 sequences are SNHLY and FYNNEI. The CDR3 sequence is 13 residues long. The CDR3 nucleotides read TGTGCCAGCAGTGCAGATATGAACACTGAAGCTTTCTTT. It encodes CASSADMNTEAFF.

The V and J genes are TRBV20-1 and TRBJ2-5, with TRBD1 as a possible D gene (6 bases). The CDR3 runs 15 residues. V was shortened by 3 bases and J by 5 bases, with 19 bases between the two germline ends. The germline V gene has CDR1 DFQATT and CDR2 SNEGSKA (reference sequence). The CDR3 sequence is CSASREGGFRETQYF. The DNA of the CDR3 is TGCAGTGCTAGCAGGGAAGGGGGATTTAGGGAGACCCAGTACTTC.

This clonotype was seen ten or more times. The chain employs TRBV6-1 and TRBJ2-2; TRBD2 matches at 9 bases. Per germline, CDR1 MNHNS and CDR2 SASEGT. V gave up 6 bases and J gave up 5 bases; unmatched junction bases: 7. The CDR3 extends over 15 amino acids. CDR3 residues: CASRNSGSVTGELFF. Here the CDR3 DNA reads TGTGCCAGCAGAAATAGCGGGAGTGTTACCGGGGAGCTGTTTTTT.

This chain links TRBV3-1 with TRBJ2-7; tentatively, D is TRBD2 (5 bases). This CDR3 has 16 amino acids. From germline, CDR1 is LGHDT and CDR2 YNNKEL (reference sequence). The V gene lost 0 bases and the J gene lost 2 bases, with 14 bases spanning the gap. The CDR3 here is CASSQDQSAEAYEQYF. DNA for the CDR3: TGTGCCAGCAGCCAAGATCAGTCGGCGGAGGCCTACGAGCAGTACTTC.

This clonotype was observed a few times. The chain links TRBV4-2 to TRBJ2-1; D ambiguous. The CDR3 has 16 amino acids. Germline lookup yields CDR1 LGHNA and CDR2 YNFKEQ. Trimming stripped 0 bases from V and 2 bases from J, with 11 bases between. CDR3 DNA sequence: TGTGCCAGCAGCCAAGATATAGTTAGGGCCTACAATGAGCAGTTCTTC. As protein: CASSQDIVRAYNEQFF.

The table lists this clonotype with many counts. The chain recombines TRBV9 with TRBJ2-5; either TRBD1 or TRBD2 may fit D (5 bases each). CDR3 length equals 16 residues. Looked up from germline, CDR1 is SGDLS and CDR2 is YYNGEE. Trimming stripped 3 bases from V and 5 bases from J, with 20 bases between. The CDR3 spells CASSDARATSGETQYF. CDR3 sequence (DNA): TGTGCCAGCAGCGACGCGAGGGCCACATCAGGGGAGACCCAGTACTTC.

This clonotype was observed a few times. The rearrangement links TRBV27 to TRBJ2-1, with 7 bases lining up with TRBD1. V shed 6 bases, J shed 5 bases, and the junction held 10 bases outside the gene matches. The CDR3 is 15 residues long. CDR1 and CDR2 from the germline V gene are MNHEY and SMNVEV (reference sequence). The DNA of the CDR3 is TGTGCCAGCAGGGGACAGCTCTACCTTCACAATGAGCAGTTCTTC. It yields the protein CASRGQLYLHNEQFF.

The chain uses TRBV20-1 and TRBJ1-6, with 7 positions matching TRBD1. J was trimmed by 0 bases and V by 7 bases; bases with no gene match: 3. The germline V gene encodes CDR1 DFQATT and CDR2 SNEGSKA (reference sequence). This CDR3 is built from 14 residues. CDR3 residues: CSVGDSSYNSPLHF. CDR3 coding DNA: TGCAGTGTTGGGGACAGCTCCTATAATTCACCCCTCCACTTT.

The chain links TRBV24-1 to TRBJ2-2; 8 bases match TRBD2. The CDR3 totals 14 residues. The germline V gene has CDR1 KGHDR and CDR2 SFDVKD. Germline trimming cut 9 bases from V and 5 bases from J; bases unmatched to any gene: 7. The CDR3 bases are TGTGCCACCGCGGGAGGAGGAGGGACCGGGGAGCTGTTTTTT. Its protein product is CATAGGGGTGELFF.

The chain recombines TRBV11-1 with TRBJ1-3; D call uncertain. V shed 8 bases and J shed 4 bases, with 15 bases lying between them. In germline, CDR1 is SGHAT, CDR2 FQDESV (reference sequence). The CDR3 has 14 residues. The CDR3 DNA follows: TGTGCCAGCTCTCAGCGGGGTGCAGGAAACACCATATATTTT. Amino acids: CASSQRGAGNTIYF. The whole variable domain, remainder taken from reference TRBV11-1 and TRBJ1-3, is EAEVAQSPRYKITEKSQAVAFWCDPISGHATLYWYRQILGQGPELLVQFQDESVVDDSQLPKDRFSAERLKGVDSTLKIQPAELGDSAMYLCASSQRGAGNTIYFGEGSWLTVV.

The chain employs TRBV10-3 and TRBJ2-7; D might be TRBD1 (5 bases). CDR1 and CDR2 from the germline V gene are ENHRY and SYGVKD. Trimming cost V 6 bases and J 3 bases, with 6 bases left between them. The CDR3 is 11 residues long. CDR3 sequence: CAIRQDYEQYF. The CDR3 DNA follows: TGTGCCATCAGACAGGACTACGAGCAGTACTTC.

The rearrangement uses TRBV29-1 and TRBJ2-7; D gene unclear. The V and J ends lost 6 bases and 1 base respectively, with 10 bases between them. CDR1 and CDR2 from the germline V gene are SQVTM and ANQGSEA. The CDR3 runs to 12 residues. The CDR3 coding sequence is TGCAGCGTGGGCCCGACGTCCTACGAGCAGTACTTC. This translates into CSVGPTSYEQYF.

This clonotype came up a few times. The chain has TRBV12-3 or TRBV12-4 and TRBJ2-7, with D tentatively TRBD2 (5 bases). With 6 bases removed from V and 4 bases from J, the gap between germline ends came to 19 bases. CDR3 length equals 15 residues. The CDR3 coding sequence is TGTGCCAGCAGCCCCCGGGCGAAAAAGCGGTACGAGCAGTACTTC. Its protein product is CASSPRAKKRYEQYF.

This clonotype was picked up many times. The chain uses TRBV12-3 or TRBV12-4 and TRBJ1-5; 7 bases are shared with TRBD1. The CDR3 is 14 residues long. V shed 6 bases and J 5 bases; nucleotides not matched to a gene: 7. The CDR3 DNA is TGTGCCAGCAGCCCAGACAGGGTGGATCAGCCCCAGCATTTT. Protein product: CASSPDRVDQPQHF.

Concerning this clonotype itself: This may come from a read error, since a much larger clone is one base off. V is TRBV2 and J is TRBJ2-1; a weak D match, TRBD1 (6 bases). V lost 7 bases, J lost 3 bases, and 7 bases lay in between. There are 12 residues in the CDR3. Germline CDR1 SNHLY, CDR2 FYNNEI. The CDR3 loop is CASKDSYNEQFF. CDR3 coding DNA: TGTGCCAGCAAGGACAGCTACAATGAGCAGTTCTTC.

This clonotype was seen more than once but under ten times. The CDR3 nucleotides are TGTGCCAGCAGCTTGGAGCGACGCACCGGGGAGCTGTTTTTT. It translates to CASSLERRTGELFF. This sequence joins TRBV7-2 and TRBJ2-2, with D unresolved. V shed 3 bases and J shed 4 bases, with 9 bases lying between them. The CDR3 is 14 residues long. The germline CDR1 and CDR2 sequences are SGHTA and FQGNSA.

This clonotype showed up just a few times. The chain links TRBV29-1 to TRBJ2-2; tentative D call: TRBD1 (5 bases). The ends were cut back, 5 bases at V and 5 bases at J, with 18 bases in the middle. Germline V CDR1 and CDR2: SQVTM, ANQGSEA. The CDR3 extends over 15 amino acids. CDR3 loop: CSVTQSGPRTGELFF. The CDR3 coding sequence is TGCAGCGTTACCCAGTCAGGGCCGAGAACCGGGGAGCTGTTTTTT.

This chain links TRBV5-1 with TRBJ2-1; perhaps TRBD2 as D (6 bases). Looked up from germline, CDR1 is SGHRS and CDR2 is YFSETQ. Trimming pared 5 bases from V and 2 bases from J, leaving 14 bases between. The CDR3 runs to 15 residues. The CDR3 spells CASRFGSVAYNEQFF. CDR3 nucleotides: TGCGCCAGCAGGTTCGGGAGTGTGGCCTACAATGAGCAGTTCTTC.

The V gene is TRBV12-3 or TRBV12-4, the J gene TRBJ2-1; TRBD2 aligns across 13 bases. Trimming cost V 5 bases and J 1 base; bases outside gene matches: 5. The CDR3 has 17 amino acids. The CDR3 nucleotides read TGTGCCAGCAGTGGACTAGCGGGAGTTAAGTCCTACAATGAGCAGTTCTTC. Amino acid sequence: CASSGLAGVKSYNEQFF.

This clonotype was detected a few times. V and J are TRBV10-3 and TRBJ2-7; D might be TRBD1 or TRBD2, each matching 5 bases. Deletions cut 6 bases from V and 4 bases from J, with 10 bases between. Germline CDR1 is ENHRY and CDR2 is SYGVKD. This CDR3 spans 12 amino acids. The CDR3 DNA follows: TGTGCCATCAGCGGGGACGGGTACGAGCAGTACTTC. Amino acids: CAISGDGYEQYF.

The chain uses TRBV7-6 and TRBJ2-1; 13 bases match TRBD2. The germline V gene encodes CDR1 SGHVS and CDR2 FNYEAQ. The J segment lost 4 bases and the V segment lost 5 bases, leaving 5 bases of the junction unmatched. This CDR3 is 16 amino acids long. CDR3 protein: CASSPPGLAGYNEQFF. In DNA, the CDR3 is TGTGCCAGCAGCCCCCCGGGACTAGCGGGGTACAATGAGCAGTTCTTC.

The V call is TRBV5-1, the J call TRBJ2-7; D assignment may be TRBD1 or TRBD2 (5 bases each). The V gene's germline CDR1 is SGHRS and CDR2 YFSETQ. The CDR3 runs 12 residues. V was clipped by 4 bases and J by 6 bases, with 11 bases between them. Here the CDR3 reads CASSPGTGEQYF. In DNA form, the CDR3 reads TGCGCCAGCAGCCCCGGGACGGGCGAGCAGTACTTC. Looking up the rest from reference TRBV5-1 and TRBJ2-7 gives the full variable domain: KAGVTQTPRYLIKTRGQQVTLSCSPISGHRSVSWYQQTPGQGLQFLFEYFSETQRNKGNFPGRFSGRQFSNSRSEMNVSTLELGDSALYLCASSPGTGEQYFGPGTRLTVT.

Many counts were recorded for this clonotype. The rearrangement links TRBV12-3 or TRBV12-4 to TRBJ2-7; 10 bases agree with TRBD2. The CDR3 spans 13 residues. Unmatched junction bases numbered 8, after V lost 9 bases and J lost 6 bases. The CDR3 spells CASTSGKIPEQYF. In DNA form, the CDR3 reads TGTGCCAGTACTAGCGGGAAGATCCCCGAGCAGTACTTC.

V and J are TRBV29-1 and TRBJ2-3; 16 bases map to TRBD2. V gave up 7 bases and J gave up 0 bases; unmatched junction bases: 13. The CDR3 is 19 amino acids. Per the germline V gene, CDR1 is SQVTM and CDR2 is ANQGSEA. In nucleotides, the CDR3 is TGCAGCGCCACTCCGGGACTAGCGGGAGGGTTTCGTAGCACAGATACGCAGTATTTT. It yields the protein CSATPGLAGGFRSTDTQYF.

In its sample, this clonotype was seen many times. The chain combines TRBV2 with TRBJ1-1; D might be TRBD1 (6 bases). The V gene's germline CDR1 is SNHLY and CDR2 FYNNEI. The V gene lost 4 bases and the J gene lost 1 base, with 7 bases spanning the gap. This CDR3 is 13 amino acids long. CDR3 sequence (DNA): TGTGCCAGCAGTGGCAGGGGGAACACTGAAGCTTTCTTT. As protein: CASSGRGNTEAFF.

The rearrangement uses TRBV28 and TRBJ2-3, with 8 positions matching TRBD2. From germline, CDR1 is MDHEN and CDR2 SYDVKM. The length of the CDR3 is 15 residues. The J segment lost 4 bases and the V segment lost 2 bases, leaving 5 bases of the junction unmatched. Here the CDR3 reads CASSLKAGVSDTQYF. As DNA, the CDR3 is TGTGCCAGCAGTTTAAAAGCGGGAGTGTCAGATACGCAGTATTTT.